These 2 T cell receptor beta chains originate from one sample sequenced in a study of blood T cell repertoires in COVID-19. Data came from immunoSEQ multiplex PCR; TCRdb stores just in-frame clones and leaves some out. This table has tens of thousands of clones, around 85% appearing once. Material: peripheral blood. The receptor set was obtained from an elderly woman with active or convalescent COVID-19.

The J gene is TRBJ1-2, the V gene TRBV27, with D possibly being TRBD1 (5 bases). The CDR3 has 15 amino acids. Germline V gene sequence: CDR1 MNHEY, CDR2 SMNVEV (reference sequence). With 5 bases removed from V and 5 bases from J, the gap between germline ends came to 18 bases. CDR3 coding DNA: TGTGCCAGCAGTGTGGAAGGGGCGTTACGGTATGGCTACACCTTC. It is translated as CASSVEGALRYGYTF.

The chain couples TRBV19 to TRBJ2-1, with D possibly being TRBD1 (5 bases). The CDR3 has 15 residues. Deletions cut 4 bases from V and 4 bases from J, with 14 bases between. Germline V gene data show CDR1 as LNHDA and CDR2 as SQIVND (reference sequence). The CDR3 DNA follows: TGTGCCAGTAGTAGACAGACCCTCTCATACAATGAGCAGTTCTTC. This codes for CASSRQTLSYNEQFF.